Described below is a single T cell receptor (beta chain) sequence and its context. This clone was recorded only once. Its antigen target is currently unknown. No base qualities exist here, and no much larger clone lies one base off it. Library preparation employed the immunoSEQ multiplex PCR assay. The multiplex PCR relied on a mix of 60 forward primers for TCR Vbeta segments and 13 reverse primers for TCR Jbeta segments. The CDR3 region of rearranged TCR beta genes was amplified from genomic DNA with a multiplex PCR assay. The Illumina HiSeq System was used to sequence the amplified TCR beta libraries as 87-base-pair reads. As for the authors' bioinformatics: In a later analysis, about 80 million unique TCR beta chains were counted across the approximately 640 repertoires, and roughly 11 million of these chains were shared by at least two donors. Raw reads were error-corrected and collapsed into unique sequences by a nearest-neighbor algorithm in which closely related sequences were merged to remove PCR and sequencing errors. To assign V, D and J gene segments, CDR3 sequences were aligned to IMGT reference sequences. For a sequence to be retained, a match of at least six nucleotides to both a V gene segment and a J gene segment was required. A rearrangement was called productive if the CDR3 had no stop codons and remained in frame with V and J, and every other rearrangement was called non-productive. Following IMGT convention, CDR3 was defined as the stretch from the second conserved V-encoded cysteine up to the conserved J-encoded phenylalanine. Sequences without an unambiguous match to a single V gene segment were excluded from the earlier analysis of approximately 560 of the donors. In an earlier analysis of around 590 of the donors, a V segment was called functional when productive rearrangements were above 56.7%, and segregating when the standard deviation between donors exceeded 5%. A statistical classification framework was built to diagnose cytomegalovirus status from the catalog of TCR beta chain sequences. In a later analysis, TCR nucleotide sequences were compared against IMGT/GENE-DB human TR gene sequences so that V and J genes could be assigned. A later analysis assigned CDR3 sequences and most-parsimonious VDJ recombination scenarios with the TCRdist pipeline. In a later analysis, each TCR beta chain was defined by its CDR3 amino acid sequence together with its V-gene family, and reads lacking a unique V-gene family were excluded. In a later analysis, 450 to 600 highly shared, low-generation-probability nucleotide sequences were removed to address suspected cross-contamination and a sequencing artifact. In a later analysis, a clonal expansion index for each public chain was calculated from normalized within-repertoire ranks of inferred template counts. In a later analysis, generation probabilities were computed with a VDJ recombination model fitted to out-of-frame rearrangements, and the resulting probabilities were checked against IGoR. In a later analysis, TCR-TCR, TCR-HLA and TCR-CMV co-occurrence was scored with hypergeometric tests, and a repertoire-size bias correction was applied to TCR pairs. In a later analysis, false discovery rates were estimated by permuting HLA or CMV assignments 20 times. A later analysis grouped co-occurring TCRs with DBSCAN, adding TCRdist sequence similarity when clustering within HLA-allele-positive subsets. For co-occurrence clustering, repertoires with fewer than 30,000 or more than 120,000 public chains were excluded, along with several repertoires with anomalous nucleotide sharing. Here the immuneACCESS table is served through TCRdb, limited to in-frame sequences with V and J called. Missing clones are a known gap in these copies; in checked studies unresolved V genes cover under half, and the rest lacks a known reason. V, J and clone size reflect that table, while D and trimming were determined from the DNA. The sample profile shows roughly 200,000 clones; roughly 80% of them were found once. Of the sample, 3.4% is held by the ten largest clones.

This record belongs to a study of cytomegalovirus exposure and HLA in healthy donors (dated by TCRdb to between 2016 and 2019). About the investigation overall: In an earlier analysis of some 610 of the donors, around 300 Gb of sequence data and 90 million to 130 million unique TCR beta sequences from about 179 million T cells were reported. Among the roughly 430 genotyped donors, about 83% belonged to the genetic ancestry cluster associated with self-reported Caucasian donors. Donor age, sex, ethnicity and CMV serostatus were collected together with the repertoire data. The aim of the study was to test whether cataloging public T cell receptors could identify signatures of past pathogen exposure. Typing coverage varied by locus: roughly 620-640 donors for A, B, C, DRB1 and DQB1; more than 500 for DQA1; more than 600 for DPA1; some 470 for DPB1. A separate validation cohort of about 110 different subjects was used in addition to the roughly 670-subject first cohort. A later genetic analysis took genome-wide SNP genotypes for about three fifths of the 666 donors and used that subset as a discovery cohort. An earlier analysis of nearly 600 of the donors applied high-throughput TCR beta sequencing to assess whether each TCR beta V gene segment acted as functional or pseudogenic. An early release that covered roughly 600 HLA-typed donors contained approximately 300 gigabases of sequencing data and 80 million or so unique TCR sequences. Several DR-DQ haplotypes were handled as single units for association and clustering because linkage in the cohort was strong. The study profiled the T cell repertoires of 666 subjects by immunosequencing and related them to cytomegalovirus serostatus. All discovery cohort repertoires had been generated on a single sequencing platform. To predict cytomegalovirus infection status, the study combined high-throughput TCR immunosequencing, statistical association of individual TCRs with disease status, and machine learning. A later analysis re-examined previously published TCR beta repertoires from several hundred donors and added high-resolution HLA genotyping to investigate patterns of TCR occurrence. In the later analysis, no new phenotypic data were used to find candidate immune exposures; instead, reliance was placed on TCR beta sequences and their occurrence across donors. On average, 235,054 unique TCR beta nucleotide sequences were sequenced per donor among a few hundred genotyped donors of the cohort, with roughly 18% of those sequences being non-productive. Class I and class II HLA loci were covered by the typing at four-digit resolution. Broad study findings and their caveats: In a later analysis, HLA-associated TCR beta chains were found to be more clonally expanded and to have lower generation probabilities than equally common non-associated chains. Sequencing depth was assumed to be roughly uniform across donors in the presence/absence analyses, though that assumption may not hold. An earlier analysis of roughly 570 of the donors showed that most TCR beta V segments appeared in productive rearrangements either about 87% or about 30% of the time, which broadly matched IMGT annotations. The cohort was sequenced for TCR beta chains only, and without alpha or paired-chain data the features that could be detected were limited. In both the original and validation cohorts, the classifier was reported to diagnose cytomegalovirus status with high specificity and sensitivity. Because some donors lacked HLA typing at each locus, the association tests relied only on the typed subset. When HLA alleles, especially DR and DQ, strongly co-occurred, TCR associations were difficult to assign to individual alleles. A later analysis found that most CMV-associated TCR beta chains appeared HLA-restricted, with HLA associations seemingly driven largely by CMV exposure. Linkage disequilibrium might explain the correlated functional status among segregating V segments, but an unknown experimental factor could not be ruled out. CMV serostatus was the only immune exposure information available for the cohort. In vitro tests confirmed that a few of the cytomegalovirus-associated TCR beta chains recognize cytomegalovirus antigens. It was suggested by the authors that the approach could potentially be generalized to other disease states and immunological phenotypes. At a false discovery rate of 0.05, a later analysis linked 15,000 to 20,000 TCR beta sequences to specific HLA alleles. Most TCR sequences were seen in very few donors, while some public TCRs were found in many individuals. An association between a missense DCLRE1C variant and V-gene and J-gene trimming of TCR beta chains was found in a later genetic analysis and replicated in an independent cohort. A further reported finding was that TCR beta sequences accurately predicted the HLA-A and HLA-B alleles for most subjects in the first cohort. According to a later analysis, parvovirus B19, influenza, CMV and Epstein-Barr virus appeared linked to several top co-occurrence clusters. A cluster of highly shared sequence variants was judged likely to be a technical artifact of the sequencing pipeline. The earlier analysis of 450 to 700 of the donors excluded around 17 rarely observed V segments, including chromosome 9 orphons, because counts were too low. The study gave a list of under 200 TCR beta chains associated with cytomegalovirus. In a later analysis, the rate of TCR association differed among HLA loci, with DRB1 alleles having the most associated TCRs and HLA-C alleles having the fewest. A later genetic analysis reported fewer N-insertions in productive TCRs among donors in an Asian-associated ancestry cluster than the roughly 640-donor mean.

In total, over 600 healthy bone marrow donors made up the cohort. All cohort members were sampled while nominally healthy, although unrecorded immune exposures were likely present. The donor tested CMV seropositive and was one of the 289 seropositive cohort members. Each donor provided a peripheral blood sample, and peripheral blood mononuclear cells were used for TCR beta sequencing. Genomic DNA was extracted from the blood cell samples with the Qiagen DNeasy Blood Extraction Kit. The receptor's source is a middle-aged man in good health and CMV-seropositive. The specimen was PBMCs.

The nucleotide sequence reads TGTGCCAGCAGCTCCCTTAGAGAAACTGAAGCTTTCTTT. It encodes CASSSLRETEAFF. Rearrangement joined TRBV7-9 to TRBJ1-1; no confident D gene assignment can be made. The V end loses 4 bases and the J end loses 5 bases, and a stretch of 11 bases separates them. As encoded in the germline V gene (reference sequence), CDR1 is SEHNR while CDR2 is FQNEAQ. CDR3 length: 13 amino acids, cysteine to phenylalanine. Kept here is only the CDR3 DNA, which spans 39 bases and is read in frame from base 1.